These 23 T cell receptor beta chains originate from one sample sequenced in a study of human T cells and chemical hapten exposure. TCRdb re-analysed the RACE reads in MiXCR, keeping a single row per CDR3 protein. The sample contains roughly 71,000 distinct CDR3 sequences, about 6% of which appear only once. Time point here: healthy volunteer bleed at 6 weeks. Before extraction, the whole blood was not fractionated, and total RNA was taken from it. Sample: whole blood. The source is a female donor in good health. Some clones in this sample may be carry-over from other donors' samples.

This clonotype was seen many times. The chain uses TRBV4-3 and TRBJ1-1; D ambiguous. The CDR3 loop spans 16 amino acids. V lost 2 bases to trimming and J lost 0 bases, with 13 bases between them. Germline V lookup: CDR1 LGHNA, CDR2 YSLEER. CDR3: CASSQSRGLMNTEAFF. CDR3 in DNA: TGCGCCAGCAGCCAATCCAGAGGCCTAATGAACACTGAAGCTTTCTTT.

This clonotype was detected a few times. The chain couples TRBV14 to TRBJ2-2; D is ambiguous. Trimming shortened V by 1 base and J by 2 bases, and 8 bases separated the two germline ends. The germline V gene encodes CDR1 SGHDN and CDR2 FVKESK. CDR3 length equals 15 residues. DNA for the CDR3: TGTGCCAGCAGCCAAGTTTCAGTTAACACCGGGGAGCTGTTTTTT. This gives the protein CASSQVSVNTGELFF.

The table lists this clonotype with many counts. The genes are TRBV4-1 and TRBJ2-7, with TRBD1 matching over 8 bases. The junction had 4 bases not matched to a gene; V was cut back by 0 bases and J by 6 bases. Germline V gene sequence: CDR1 MGHRA, CDR2 YSYEKL. The CDR3 has 14 amino acids. The CDR3 reads CASSQDGRGPEQYF. Written as DNA, the CDR3 is TGCGCCAGCAGCCAAGATGGCAGGGGGCCCGAGCAGTACTTC.

This clonotype occurred many times. This chain joins TRBV28 and TRBJ1-5; no definite D call. V was trimmed by 5 bases and J by 7 bases, leaving 18 bases between them. The CDR3 runs 15 residues. Looked up from germline, CDR1 is MDHEN and CDR2 is SYDVKM. CDR3 protein: CASSPLRSLNQPQHF. Here the CDR3 DNA reads TGTGCCAGCAGTCCTCTTAGGAGTTTGAACCAGCCCCAGCATTTT.

This clonotype was seen a handful of times. The rearrangement links TRBV3-1 to TRBJ2-1, with 9 bases aligning to TRBD2. CDR1 and CDR2 (germline): LGHDT, YNNKEL (reference sequence). The V gene end was trimmed by 6 bases and the J gene end by 0 bases; junction bases not matched to a gene: 6. The CDR3 consists of 16 residues. The CDR3 DNA is TGTGCCAGCAGTCCCTATAGCGGGAGCTCCTACAATGAGCAGTTCTTC. This codes for CASSPYSGSSYNEQFF.

The chain employs TRBV18 and TRBJ2-7; D is perhaps TRBD1 (5 bases). Germline V gene data show CDR1 as KGHSH and CDR2 as LQKENI. This CDR3 has 12 amino acids. Trimming removed 6 bases from V and 4 bases from J, with 10 bases in between. The CDR3 DNA is TGTGCCAGCTCTCCGGACAATTACGAGCAGTACTTC. Amino acid sequence: CASSPDNYEQYF.

Ten or more counts support this clonotype. The chain combines TRBV7-9 with TRBJ2-1, with 11 nucleotides matching TRBD2. In germline, CDR1 is SEHNR, CDR2 FQNEAQ (reference sequence). The trim removed 5 bases at V and 6 bases at J, leaving 12 bases unmatched. The CDR3 spans 17 residues. CDR3 nucleotide sequence: TGTGCCAGCAGCAGGCTCTTAGCGGGAGGGCCCCTCAATGAGCAGTTCTTC. Amino acids: CASSRLLAGGPLNEQFF.

This clonotype was picked up a small number of times. CDR3 loop: CASSLELRTDTQYF. The CDR3 DNA sequence: TGCGCCAGCAGCTTGGAGCTCCGCACAGATACGCAGTATTTT. V is TRBV5-1 and J is TRBJ2-3; D gene uncertain. Trimming removed 0 bases from V and 1 base from J, with 6 bases in between. CDR1 SGHRS and CDR2 YFSETQ come from the germline V gene. The CDR3 has 14 amino acids.

There are many counts of this clonotype. The gene calls are TRBV2 and TRBJ1-6, with TRBD1 as a possible D gene (5 bases). Per the germline V gene, CDR1 is SNHLY and CDR2 is FYNNEI. The CDR3 consists of 14 residues. The germline V and J ends were trimmed by 1 base and 10 bases, with 11 bases remaining between them. This chain's CDR3 is CASSEDDSGSPLHF. DNA for the CDR3: TGTGCCAGCAGTGAAGACGACAGCGGGTCACCCCTCCACTTT.

This clonotype was observed at least ten times. The rearrangement links TRBV29-1 to TRBJ1-2; 8 positions agree with TRBD1. Losses at the gene ends were 6 bases for V and 3 bases for J; bases not matched to a gene: 6. From germline, CDR1 is SQVTM and CDR2 ANQGSEA. The CDR3 extends over 13 amino acids. Here the CDR3 DNA reads TGCAGCGTAGACAGGGGAACCCACTATGGCTACACCTTC. Its translation is CSVDRGTHYGYTF.

This clonotype was recorded many times. Here the CDR3 reads CATSWRIEETQYF. The CDR3 DNA reads TGTGCCACCTCATGGCGGATTGAAGAGACCCAGTACTTC. The chain is built from TRBV19 and TRBJ2-5; D remains ambiguous. Looked up from germline, CDR1 is LNHDA and CDR2 is SQIVND (reference sequence). The CDR3 has 13 residues. V lost 10 bases, J lost 3 bases, and 15 bases lay in between. The full variable domain, rest sourced from reference TRBV19 and TRBJ2-5, is DGGITQSPKYLFRKEGQNVTLSCEQNLNHDAMYWYRQDPGQGLRLIYYSQIVNDFQKGDIAEGYSVSREKKESFPLTVTSAQKNPTAFYLCATSWRIEETQYFGPGTRLLVL.

This clonotype was observed a few times. V and J are TRBV12-3 or TRBV12-4 and TRBJ2-7; D is ambiguous. The ends were cut back, 0 bases at V and 4 bases at J, with 16 bases in the middle. This CDR3 has 16 amino acids. Here the CDR3 reads CASSLARGLPKYEQYF. The CDR3 coding sequence is TGTGCCAGCAGTTTAGCGCGCGGCCTACCTAAGTACGAGCAGTACTTC.

This clonotype was recorded many times. This chain links TRBV12-3 or TRBV12-4 with TRBJ2-7, with unresolved D. The CDR3 runs 14 residues. Trimming took 0 bases from V and 0 from J, leaving 6 bases between them. In DNA, the CDR3 is TGTGCCAGCAGTTTAGCGGGCATCTCCTACGAGCAGTACTTC. Protein product: CASSLAGISYEQYF.

At least ten counts were recorded for this clonotype. The chain couples TRBV12-3 or TRBV12-4 to TRBJ2-1; TRBD1 agrees at 10 bases. V lost 5 bases, J lost 6 bases, and 4 bases stayed unmatched. The CDR3 is 14 amino acids. The CDR3 here is CASSVGQGTNEQFF. The CDR3 coding sequence is TGTGCCAGCAGTGTGGGACAGGGGACCAATGAGCAGTTCTTC.

This clonotype turned up a few times. This chain links TRBV28 with TRBJ1-4; no reliable D call. Between the trimmed V and J ends, which lost 4 bases and 0 bases, there was a span of 9 bases. The CDR3 runs to 15 residues. The germline V gene encodes CDR1 MDHEN and CDR2 SYDVKM. The chain's CDR3 is CASSSELATNEKLFF. The DNA for the CDR3 is TGTGCCAGCAGTTCCGAATTAGCAACTAATGAAAAACTGTTTTTT.

This clonotype was seen only a few times. V is TRBV7-2 and J is TRBJ1-3; D not certain. This CDR3 is built from 15 residues. Germline CDR1 is SGHTA and CDR2 is FQGNSA. With 3 bases removed from V and 0 bases from J, the gap between germline ends came to 9 bases. The CDR3 loop is CASSLMGSSGNTIYF. For the CDR3, the DNA is TGTGCCAGCAGCTTGATGGGCAGCTCTGGAAACACCATATATTTT. The full variable domain, in which reference TRBV7-2 and TRBJ1-3 provide the parts outside the CDR3, is GAGVSQSPSNKVTEKGKDVELRCDPISGHTALYWYRQSLGQGLEFLIYFQGNSAPDKSGLPSDRFSAERTGGSVSTLTIQRTQQEDSAVYLCASSLMGSSGNTIYFGEGSWLTVV.

This clonotype has ten or more counts. V and J are TRBV7-9 and TRBJ1-1; TRBD1 matches 8 bases. CDR3 length: 13 residues. CDR1 and CDR2 from the germline V gene are SEHNR and FQNEAQ (reference sequence). The V segment lost 3 bases and the J segment 3 bases; nucleotides outside the gene matches: 0. CDR3 residues: CASSLTGDTEAFF. CDR3 DNA: TGTGCCAGCAGCTTGACAGGGGACACTGAAGCTTTCTTT.

The V gene is TRBV28, the J gene TRBJ2-6; D gene ambiguous. CDR3 length: 11 amino acids. V was clipped by 6 bases and J by 12 bases, with 9 bases between them. CDR1 is MDHEN and CDR2 is SYDVKM in the germline V gene. The CDR3: CASSPGPVLTF. The CDR3 DNA sequence: TGTGCCAGCAGCCCGGGCCCCGTCCTGACTTTC.

This clonotype has at least ten counts. The V and J genes are TRBV29-1 and TRBJ2-7, with 10 bases lining up with TRBD2. Germline V gives CDR1 SQVTM, CDR2 ANQGSEA. Trimming removed 1 base from V and 4 bases from J; junction bases left unmatched: 1. The CDR3 consists of 13 residues. CDR3: CSVEALAGYEQYF. CDR3 DNA: TGCAGCGTTGAAGCACTAGCGGGATACGAGCAGTACTTC.

The rearrangement links TRBV28 to TRBJ1-2; D perhaps matches TRBD1 (5 bases). The CDR3 runs to 16 residues. Germline assignment: CDR1 MDHEN and CDR2 SYDVKM. Trimming took off 2 bases at V and 8 bases at J, with 21 bases between the two ends. DNA of the CDR3: TGTGCCAGCAGTTTAATTCTCCAGGGAAATTCGGGAGGCTACACCTTC. As protein: CASSLILQGNSGGYTF.

This clonotype was seen a few times. The V call is TRBV7-2, the J call TRBJ2-4; TRBD1 is a possible D gene (5 bases). The V and J ends lost 5 bases and 0 bases respectively, with 14 bases between them. This CDR3 has 16 residues. Germline V gene sequence: CDR1 SGHTA, CDR2 FQGNSA. CDR3 sequence (DNA): TGTGCCAGCAGCCCACGTTTCGACAGAGCCAAAAACATTCAGTACTTC. Protein product: CASSPRFDRAKNIQYF.

This clonotype occurred many times. V gene TRBV2 combines with J gene TRBJ2-1, with D possibly matching TRBD2 (6 bases). The CDR3 loop spans 16 amino acids. V lost 6 bases to trimming and J lost 0 bases, with 15 bases between them. Germline lookup yields CDR1 SNHLY and CDR2 FYNNEI. Here the CDR3 DNA reads TGTGCCAGCAGCCTCCTAGCGATAAACTCCTACAATGAGCAGTTCTTC. Encoded protein: CASSLLAINSYNEQFF. Full variable domain (missing parts from reference TRBV2 and TRBJ2-1): EPEVTQTPSHQVTQMGQEVILRCVPISNHLYFYWYRQILGQKVEFLVSFYNNEISEKSEIFDDQFSVERPDGSNFTLKIRSTKLEDSAMYFCASSLLAINSYNEQFFGPGTRLTVL.

The V gene is TRBV6-6, the J gene TRBJ2-7; 9 bases fit TRBD1. Per the germline V gene, CDR1 is MNHNY and CDR2 is SVGAGI (reference sequence). This CDR3 contains 15 residues. With V trimmed by 5 bases and J by 2 bases, 7 bases remained unmatched. The CDR3 sequence: CASSGGTGSTYEQYF. The CDR3 DNA is TGTGCCAGCAGTGGAGGGACAGGGAGTACCTACGAGCAGTACTTC.